This T cell receptor (beta chain) appears in the sequencing data of a study of blood T cells in healthy people across ages. The study, taken as a whole, reports: Age advanced and TCR beta diversity per million T cells fell, roughly linearly.

CDR3 size: 17 residues. Losses at the gene ends were 4 bases for V and 0 bases for J; bases not matched to a gene: 6. Germline V gene lookup returns CDR1 PRHDT and CDR2 FYEKMQ (reference sequence). The authors ran a second PCR of roughly 6 to 11 cycles using a sample-barcoded 5' primer and a J-beta primer mix. TCRdb used MiXCR to reprocess the 5' RACE reads, holding one entry per CDR3 protein. The data show roughly 1.5 million distinct CDR3 sequences, roughly 43% seen once. About this clonotype: Its target is not known.

This clonotype originated in a woman between 18 and 30 years old in good health. The sequencing sample was made of blood. The chain combines TRBV13 with TRBJ2-1, with 10 nucleotides matching TRBD2. In DNA form, the CDR3 reads TGTGCCAGCAGCTGGGGGACTAGCGTCCACTCCTACAATGAGCAGTTCTTC. Its translation: CASSWGTSVHSYNEQFF.